This is a list of T cell receptor beta chains from one sample in a study of CD8+ T cells in alopecia areata. TCRdb keeps only in-frame clones here, not all; method: immunoSEQ multiplex PCR. The sample has some 120,000 clones, roughly 50% seen once; the top ten hold roughly 10%. Sequenced input: NKG2D-low CD8+ T cells sorted from blood. All receptors derive from a human donor with alopecia areata. Each CDR3 is given with its conserved first and last residue.

TRBV5-1,TRBJ2-3,CASSLMAVGGSTDTQYF
TRBV4-1,TRBJ2-5,CASSQEWRDQETQYF
TRBV29-1,TRBJ1-1,CSADDGSSEAFF
TRBV28,TRBJ2-7,CASSFPYGLGYEQYF
TRBV29-1,TRBJ2-7,CSVDVGVGNEQYF
TRBV30,TRBJ2-7,CAWTPRDRVSYEQYF
TRBV28,TRBJ2-3,CASSFGDTGQTDTQYF
TRBV29-1,TRBJ2-7,CSGGDSRDYEQYF
TRBV29-1,TRBJ1-2,CSVEDLGVGTSGYTF
TRBV2,TRBJ2-7,CASRGTPYEQYF
TRBV20-1,TRBJ1-2,CSASDGGYTF
TRBV29-1,TRBJ2-5,CSVVLWTRQETQYF
TRBV5-1,TRBJ2-3,CASSKGTNTDTQYF
TRBV9,TRBJ2-3,CASSVEGDTDTQYF
TRBV29-1,TRBJ2-1,CSVEDRLAGIYNEQFF
TRBV25-1,TRBJ2-1,CASSEPGEQFF
TRBV27,TRBJ2-1,CASSLMGAYNEQFF
TRBV29-1,TRBJ2-5,CSVEWWGEETQYF